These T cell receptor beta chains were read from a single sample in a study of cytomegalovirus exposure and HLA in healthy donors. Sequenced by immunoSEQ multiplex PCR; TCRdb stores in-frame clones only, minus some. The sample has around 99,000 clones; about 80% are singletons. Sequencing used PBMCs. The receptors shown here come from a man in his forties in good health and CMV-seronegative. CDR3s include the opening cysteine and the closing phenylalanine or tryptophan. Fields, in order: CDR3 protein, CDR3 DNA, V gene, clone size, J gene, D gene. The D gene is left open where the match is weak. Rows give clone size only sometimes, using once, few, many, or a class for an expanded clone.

CDR3: CASSPKGTGAISGNTIYF
DNA: TGTGCCAGCAGCCCAAAGGGGACAGGAGCCATCTCTGGAAACACCATATATTTT
V: TRBV7-9
size: once
J: TRBJ1-3
D: TRBD1

CDR3: CASLVAGGGTDTQYF
DNA: TGTGCCAGCCTAGTGGCGGGAGGTGGCACAGATACGCAGTATTTT
V: TRBV7-9
size: NA
J: TRBJ2-3
D: TRBD2

CDR3: CASSLAQGRGSYNSPLHF
DNA: TGTGCCAGCAGCTTAGCTCAGGGAAGAGGCTCCTATAATTCACCCCTCCACTTT
V: TRBV7-8
size: NA
J: TRBJ1-6
D: NA

CDR3: CASSLGEYGYTF
DNA: TGTGCCAGCAGCTTGGGCGAATATGGCTACACCTTC
V: TRBV5-6
size: NA
J: TRBJ1-2
D: NA

CDR3: CASSLGRGQDYEQYF
DNA: TGTGCCAGCAGCTTAGGGCGGGGACAGGACTACGAGCAGTACTTC
V: TRBV7-9
size: NA
J: TRBJ2-7
D: TRBD1

CDR3: CATRQGDYEQYF
DNA: TGTGCCACCAGACAGGGGGACTACGAGCAGTACTTC
V: TRBV6-5
size: NA
J: TRBJ2-7
D: TRBD1

CDR3: CASRGQNEKLFF
DNA: TGTGCCAGCAGGGGCCAAAATGAAAAACTGTTTTTT
V: TRBV7-2
size: NA
J: TRBJ1-4
D: NA

CDR3: CASRTGVREKLFF
DNA: TGTGCCAGCAGGACAGGGGTTCGGGAAAAACTGTTTTTT
V: TRBV11-2
size: few
J: TRBJ1-4
D: TRBD1

CDR3: CSGRTGSLNTGELFF
DNA: TGCAGCGGCAGGACAGGGAGTTTGAACACCGGGGAGCTGTTTTTT
V: TRBV29-1
size: NA
J: TRBJ2-2
D: TRBD1

CDR3: CATSRDRGGGPEQFF
DNA: TGTGCCACCAGCAGAGATCGAGGCGGGGGGCCCGAGCAGTTCTTC
V: TRBV15
size: NA
J: TRBJ2-1
D: TRBD2

CDR3: CASSQDRLAGGYNEQFF
DNA: TGTGCCAGCAGCCAAGATCGACTAGCGGGTGGTTACAATGAGCAGTTCTTC
V: TRBV14
size: few
J: TRBJ2-1
D: TRBD2

CDR3: CASSGRYGYTF
DNA: TGTGCCTCCTCGGGAAGATATGGCTACACCTTC
V: TRBV2
size: medium-sized
J: TRBJ1-2
D: NA

CDR3: CASSSRGGPNPAEQFF
DNA: TGTGCCAGCAGTTCGCGTGGCGGGCCTAACCCAGCTGAGCAGTTCTTC
V: TRBV11-3
size: once
J: TRBJ2-1
D: NA

CDR3: CSVQGTYRTLSGTSSYNEQFF
DNA: TGCAGCGTTCAAGGAACATACCGAACCCTTAGCGGGACCAGCTCCTACAATGAGCAGTTCTTC
V: TRBV29-1
size: few
J: TRBJ2-1
D: TRBD2

CDR3: CASSQDPGQVNSPLHF
DNA: TGTGCCAGCAGCCAAGATCCGGGACAGGTTAATTCACCCCTCCACTTT
V: TRBV5-4
size: NA
J: TRBJ1-6
D: TRBD1

CDR3: CASSFLQDTEAFF
DNA: TGTGCCAGCAGCTTTCTACAGGACACTGAAGCTTTCTTT
V: TRBV5-6
size: NA
J: TRBJ1-1
D: NA

CDR3: CASSPGHVDLYEQYF
DNA: TGTGCCAGCAGCCCCGGACACGTGGATCTCTACGAGCAGTACTTC
V: TRBV11-2
size: NA
J: TRBJ2-7
D: NA

CDR3: CSASGKVDNEQFF
DNA: TGCAGCGCATCCGGGAAGGTGGACAATGAGCAGTTCTTC
V: TRBV29-1
size: once
J: TRBJ2-1
D: NA

CDR3: CASRRDRVGTEAFF
DNA: TGCGCCAGCAGACGTGACAGGGTTGGCACTGAAGCTTTCTTT
V: TRBV5-1
size: NA
J: TRBJ1-1
D: TRBD1

CDR3: CSVGFLTGGYGYTF
DNA: TGCAGCGTTGGATTCCTAACAGGGGGCTATGGCTACACCTTC
V: TRBV29-1
size: NA
J: TRBJ1-2
D: TRBD1

CDR3: CASSDSPGQGLNEQFF
DNA: TGTGCCAGCAGTGACTCCCCCGGACAGGGACTCAATGAGCAGTTCTTC
V: TRBV6-4
size: NA
J: TRBJ2-1
D: TRBD1

CDR3: CSVAEGSYNSPLHF
DNA: TGCAGCGTTGCGGAGGGCTCCTATAATTCACCCCTCCACTTT
V: TRBV29-1
size: once
J: TRBJ1-6
D: NA

CDR3: CASSLDGTSGALHF
DNA: TGCGCCAGCAGCTTGGACGGGACAAGTGGGGCCCTCCACTTT
V: TRBV5-1
size: NA
J: TRBJ1-6
D: NA